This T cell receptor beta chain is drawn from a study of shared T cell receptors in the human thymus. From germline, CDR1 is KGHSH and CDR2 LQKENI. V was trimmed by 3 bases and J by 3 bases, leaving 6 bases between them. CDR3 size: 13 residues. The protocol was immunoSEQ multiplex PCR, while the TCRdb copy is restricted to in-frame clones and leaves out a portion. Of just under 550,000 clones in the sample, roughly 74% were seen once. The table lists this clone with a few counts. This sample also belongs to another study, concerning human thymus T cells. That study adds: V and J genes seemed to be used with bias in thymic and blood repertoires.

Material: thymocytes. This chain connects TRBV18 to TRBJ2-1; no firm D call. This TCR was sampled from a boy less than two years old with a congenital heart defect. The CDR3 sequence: CASSPRDYNEQFF. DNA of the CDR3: TGTGCCAGCTCACCCCGCGACTACAATGAGCAGTTCTTC.